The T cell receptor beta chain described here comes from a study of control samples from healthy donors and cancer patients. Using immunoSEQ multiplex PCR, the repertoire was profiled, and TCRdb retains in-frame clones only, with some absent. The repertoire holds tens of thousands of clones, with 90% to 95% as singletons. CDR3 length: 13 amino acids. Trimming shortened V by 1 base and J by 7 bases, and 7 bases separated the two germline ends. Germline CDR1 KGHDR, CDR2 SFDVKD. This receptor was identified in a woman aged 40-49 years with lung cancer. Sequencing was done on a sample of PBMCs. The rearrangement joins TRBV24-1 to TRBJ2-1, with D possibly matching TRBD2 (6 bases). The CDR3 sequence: CATSDFAGNEQFF. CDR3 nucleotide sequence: TGTGCCACCAGTGATTTTGCGGGAAATGAGCAGTTCTTC.